These 22 T cell receptor beta chains were sequenced from one sample in a study of sequential checkpoint blockade in melanoma. The repertoire was sequenced with immunoSEQ multiplex PCR; TCRdb's copy has only in-frame clones and lacks some. The repertoire consists of approximately 20,000 clones, with approximately 27% occurring once and the leading ten covering about 7%. Treatment of the sample: randomized to nivolumab then ipilimumab (arm A) or the reverse (arm B). The sequences come from tumor tissue (inferred from file names), collected from a patient given nivolumab and ipilimumab in sequence. The receptors were sampled from a human donor with melanoma.

This clone was counted a few times. The chain recombines TRBV11-3 with TRBJ2-1, with D possibly TRBD2 on 5 matching bases. CDR1 SGHNT and CDR2 YENEEA come from the germline V gene. The ends were cut back, 4 bases at V and 0 bases at J, with 13 bases in the middle. This CDR3 is 16 amino acids long. The CDR3 loop is CASSSFSASSYNEQFF. CDR3 in DNA: TGTGCCAGCAGCTCCTTTAGCGCGAGCTCCTACAATGAGCAGTTCTTC.

This chain connects TRBV12-2 to TRBJ2-1. TRBV12-2 is a documented pseudogene. The CDR3 is 16 amino acids. CDR3 DNA: TGTGCCAGTGCCCCTTGGGGGGCCCTCTCCTACAATGAGCAGTTCTTC. The encoded protein is CASAPWGALSYNEQFF.

This rearrangement joins TRBV28 to TRBJ2-1; possibly TRBD1 for D (5 bases). Per germline, CDR1 MDHEN and CDR2 SYDVKM. The CDR3 has 15 residues. V dropped 6 bases and J dropped 0 bases, with 12 bases sitting between them. The CDR3 DNA is TGTGCCAGCAGGGACACGTTGAGCTCCTACAATGAGCAGTTCTTC. Translation gives CASRDTLSSYNEQFF.

The rearrangement uses TRBV19 and TRBJ1-5, with 10 bases that match TRBD1. This CDR3 region has 15 residues. V dropped 7 bases and J dropped 7; count of bases not matched to a gene: 10. The germline V gene encodes CDR1 LNHDA and CDR2 SQIVND (reference sequence). For the CDR3, the DNA is TGTGCCAGTAATCCCCAGACAGGGGGCGGGCAGCCCCAGCATTTT. Protein product: CASNPQTGGGQPQHF.

V usage is TRBV27 and J usage is TRBJ2-1, with 12 bases aligning to TRBD2. The V segment lost 5 bases and the J segment 10 bases; nucleotides outside the gene matches: 9. Germline CDR1 reads MNHEY; CDR2 reads SMNVEV (reference sequence). This CDR3 is built from 15 residues. The CDR3 spells CASSARLAGDREQFF. CDR3 DNA: TGTGCCAGCAGTGCTAGACTAGCGGGAGATCGGGAGCAGTTCTTC.

The V and J genes are TRBV18 and TRBJ1-4; 7 nucleotides line up with TRBD1. The V gene end was trimmed by 6 bases and the J gene end by 5 bases; junction bases not matched to a gene: 12. CDR3 length equals 16 residues. From germline, CDR1 is KGHSH and CDR2 LQKENI. DNA for the CDR3: TGTGCCAGCTCGTCGGGGTTATTACAGGGGAATGAAAAACTGTTTTTT. It specifies CASSSGLLQGNEKLFF. Supplemented by reference TRBV18 and TRBJ1-4, the full variable domain reads NAGVMQNPRHLVRRRGQEARLRCSPMKGHSHVYWYRQLPEEGLKFMVYLQKENIIDESGMPKERFSAEFPKEGPSILRIQQVVRGDSAAYFCASSSGLLQGNEKLFFGSGTQLSVL.

In its sample, this clone was seen a few times. The rearrangement joins TRBV28 to TRBJ2-5, with D possibly TRBD2 on 5 matching bases. The CDR3 contains 12 residues. Germline CDR1 MDHEN, CDR2 SYDVKM. Between the trimmed V and J ends, which lost 5 bases and 5 bases, there was a span of 9 bases. In DNA form, the CDR3 reads TGTGCCAGCAGTGGGCCGGGGGAGACCCAGTACTTC. Its protein is CASSGPGETQYF.

This clone came up a few times. The V gene is TRBV28, the J gene TRBJ1-4, with D unclear. Trimming shortened V by 7 bases and J by 8 bases, and 20 bases separated the two germline ends. Per germline, CDR1 MDHEN and CDR2 SYDVKM. The CDR3 contains 15 residues. CDR3 DNA sequence: TGTGCCAGCACCCCCCCGGGGTTAGGGCGGGAAAAACTGTTTTTT. It translates to CASTPPGLGREKLFF.

J is TRBJ2-5 and V is TRBV12-2; the table names TRBD2, a call not compared with the DNA. TRBV12-2 is reported as a pseudogene. The CDR3 totals 17 residues. The CDR3: CASDKSGLAFVQETQYF. In nucleotides, the CDR3 is TGTGCCAGTGACAAATCGGGACTAGCCTTCGTTCAAGAGACCCAGTACTTC.

The chain has TRBV6-8 and TRBJ2-2, with D possibly being TRBD1 (6 bases). This CDR3 region has 12 residues. V lost 8 bases to trimming and J lost 6 bases, with 10 bases between them. CDR1 MNHGY and CDR2 SAAAGT come from the germline V gene. This chain's CDR3 is CASGTSAGELFF. The CDR3 coding sequence is TGTGCCAGCGGGACATCGGCCGGGGAGCTGTTTTTT.

The table lists this clone with many counts. V gene TRBV4-1 combines with J gene TRBJ2-7; D not certain. CDR1 and CDR2 (germline): MGHRA, YSYEKL. The CDR3 totals 15 residues. Trimming removed 0 bases at V and 2 bases at J, with 11 bases between. The CDR3 here is CASSQERPEPYEQYF. The CDR3, as DNA: TGCGCCAGCAGCCAAGAACGGCCCGAACCCTACGAGCAGTACTTC.

This clone was detected a few times. The V call is TRBV9, the J call TRBJ2-4; the D is unclear. V lost 0 bases and J 9 bases, leaving 19 bases between the germline ends. CDR1 and CDR2 from the germline V gene are SGDLS and YYNGEE. This CDR3 contains 16 residues. The CDR3: CASSVAVGLGDSIQYF. DNA of the CDR3: TGTGCCAGCAGCGTAGCAGTGGGCCTGGGTGATAGCATTCAGTACTTC. The variable domain in full, completed from reference TRBV9 and TRBJ2-4, reads DSGVTQTPKHLITATGQRVTLRCSPRSGDLSVYWYQQSLDQGLQFLIQYYNGEERAKGNILERFSAQQFPDLHSELNLSSLELGDSALYFCASSVAVGLGDSIQYFGAGTRLSVL.

This clone was counted a few times. The chain carries TRBV6-8 and TRBJ2-7, with D tentatively TRBD1 (7 bases). This CDR3 has 15 residues. Trimming took 6 bases from V and 4 from J, leaving 19 bases between them. Germline assignment: CDR1 MNHGY and CDR2 SAAAGT. This CDR3 is CASSPFQTGRYEQYF. CDR3 coding DNA: TGTGCCAGCAGCCCCTTCCAGACAGGGAGGTACGAGCAGTACTTC.

The chain links TRBV9 to TRBJ1-1; D ambiguous. CDR3 length: 15 residues. The V and J ends lost 2 bases and 0 bases respectively, with 11 bases between them. The germline CDR1 and CDR2 sequences are SGDLS and YYNGEE. CDR3 nucleotides: TGTGCCAGCAGCGTTTACGACCGATTGAACACTGAAGCTTTCTTT. The encoded protein is CASSVYDRLNTEAFF.

This clone showed up many times. This chain joins TRBV6-8 and TRBJ1-2, with TRBD1 identical over 8 bases. CDR3 length: 13 amino acids. V lost 4 bases to trimming and J lost 2 bases; unmatched junction nucleotides: 0. Germline V gene lookup returns CDR1 MNHGY and CDR2 SAAAGT. The CDR3 loop reads CASSWTGNYGYTF. CDR3 in DNA: TGTGCCAGCAGTTGGACAGGGAACTATGGCTACACCTTC.

This clone was seen a handful of times. The chain links TRBV9 to TRBJ2-1; possibly TRBD2 for D (6 bases). This CDR3 comprises 15 residues. Germline V gives CDR1 SGDLS, CDR2 YYNGEE. V was cut by 5 bases and J by 0 bases, with 12 bases left in between. DNA for the CDR3: TGTGCCAGCAGTGAAGTGGGGGGCTCCTACAATGAGCAGTTCTTC. This encodes CASSEVGGSYNEQFF.

The V call is TRBV28, the J call TRBJ2-7, with 8 bases identical to TRBD2. The CDR3 contains 16 residues. V lost 5 bases, J lost 0 bases, and 9 bases stayed unmatched. Germline V lookup: CDR1 MDHEN, CDR2 SYDVKM. CDR3 coding DNA: TGTGCCAGCAGTAAGGGCGCGGGAGGACTCTCCTACGAGCAGTACTTC. Encoded protein: CASSKGAGGLSYEQYF.

The rearrangement joins TRBV11-3 to TRBJ2-2; perhaps D is TRBD1 or TRBD2 (5 bases each). The CDR3 runs 14 residues. Trimming took 6 bases from V and 3 from J, leaving 11 bases between them. CDR1 is SGHNT, CDR2 YENEEA, per germline. The CDR3 bases are TGTGCCAGCAGAAGAGAGGGGTACACCGGGGAGCTGTTTTTT. It yields the protein CASRREGYTGELFF.

V is TRBV18 and J is TRBJ1-1; D possibly corresponds to TRBD1 (5 bases). V was shortened by 2 bases and J by 5 bases, with 9 bases between the two germline ends. The CDR3 is 13 residues long. Germline V CDR1 and CDR2: KGHSH, LQKENI. The DNA of the CDR3 is TGTGCCAGCTCACCAATTAAGGGGACTGAAGCTTTCTTT. As protein: CASSPIKGTEAFF. The full variable domain, in which reference TRBV18 and TRBJ1-1 provide the parts outside the CDR3, is NAGVMQNPRHLVRRRGQEARLRCSPMKGHSHVYWYRQLPEEGLKFMVYLQKENIIDESGMPKERFSAEFPKEGPSILRIQQVVRGDSAAYFCASSPIKGTEAFFGQGTRLTVV.

This clone was recorded a few times. The chain combines TRBV11-3 with TRBJ1-1; weak D call: TRBD1 (5 bases). Germline V gives CDR1 SGHNT, CDR2 YENEEA. This CDR3 region has 16 residues. V dropped 1 base and J dropped 4 bases, with 16 bases sitting between them. Here the CDR3 reads CASSLGGGDWSTEAFF. CDR3 sequence (DNA): TGTGCCAGCAGCTTAGGGGGAGGGGACTGGAGCACTGAAGCTTTCTTT.

The chain employs TRBV19 and TRBJ2-3, with TRBD2 matching over 9 bases. With 4 bases clipped from V and 4 bases from J, the junction kept 6 bases outside the gene matches. This CDR3 region has 15 residues. Germline CDR1 and CDR2: LNHDA and SQIVND (reference sequence). The CDR3 bases are TGTGCCAGTAGTAGCCTAGCGGGAAGACCAGATACGCAGTATTTT. Protein product: CASSSLAGRPDTQYF.

This clone has just a few counts. The chain has TRBV30 and TRBJ2-7, with 7 bases aligning to TRBD1. With 7 bases clipped from V and 5 bases from J, the junction kept 8 bases outside the gene matches. CDR1 is GTSNPN and CDR2 is SVGIG in the germline V gene (reference sequence). The CDR3 loop spans 12 amino acids. The CDR3 reads CASRQGRNEQYF. The CDR3 DNA reads as TGTGCCTCGAGACAGGGTAGGAACGAGCAGTACTTC.